Presented here are 14 T cell receptor beta chains from one specimen sequenced in a study of T and B cells in COVID-19 patients. Multiplex PCR with BIOMED2 TRB-A/B primer pools amplified TRB rearrangements. TCRdb independently ran MiXCR on the multiplex PCR reads; one entry per CDR3 protein. The repertoire has 7,700 or so distinct CDR3 sequences, 25% to 30% of them found once; the top ten carry around a sixth. From blood, about 240-550 ng of genomic DNA served as TRB template. Sequences were obtained from blood. Receptors were obtained from a human donor with active COVID-19.

The CDR3, as DNA: TGTGCCAGCAGACAGGGATCCAACTATGGCTACACCTTC. Protein product: CASRQGSNYGYTF. The chain joins TRBV6-6 to TRBJ1-2; tentative D call: TRBD1 (6 bases). Trimming pared 6 bases from V and 2 bases from J, leaving 10 bases between. In germline, CDR1 is MNHNY, CDR2 SVGAGI (reference sequence). This CDR3 is 13 amino acids long.

The chain combines TRBV7-2 with TRBJ2-7, with TRBD1 matching over 7 bases. Germline V CDR1 and CDR2: SGHTA, FQGNSA. This CDR3 has 14 residues. The junction had 7 bases not matched to a gene; V was cut back by 5 bases and J by 3 bases. CDR3 DNA: TGTGCCAGCAGCCACCGGGACAGAATCTACGAGCAGTACTTC. It encodes CASSHRDRIYEQYF.

This clonotype is medium-sized by share. The rearrangement links TRBV19 to TRBJ2-1; 16 bases line up with TRBD2. The CDR3 totals 16 residues. The trim removed 5 bases at V and 8 bases at J, leaving 6 bases unmatched. Germline lookup yields CDR1 LNHDA and CDR2 SQIVND (reference sequence). The CDR3 is CASSLGTSGGAYEQFF. DNA of the CDR3: TGTGCCAGTAGTCTCGGGACTAGCGGGGGGGCATATGAGCAGTTCTTC.

Within the sample, this clonotype is medium-sized (0.01 to 0.1%). This chain links TRBV15 with TRBJ2-1; unclear D gene. CDR1 LNHNV and CDR2 YYDKDF come from the germline V gene (reference sequence). V was shortened by 0 bases and J by 4 bases, with 13 bases between the two germline ends. The CDR3 covers 16 residues. The CDR3 reads CATSRDVQRGYNEQFF. In DNA form, the CDR3 reads TGTGCCACCAGCAGAGATGTCCAGCGCGGTTACAATGAGCAGTTCTTC.

Within the sample, this clonotype is medium-sized (0.01 to 0.1%). This sequence joins TRBV19 and TRBJ1-5; D is uncertain. This CDR3 has 11 residues. Germline lookup yields CDR1 LNHDA and CDR2 SQIVND (reference sequence). The V end was cut by 4 bases, the J end by 5 bases, with 3 bases between. In nucleotides, the CDR3 is TGTGCCAGTAGTAATGATCAGCCCCAGCATTTT. Translating it yields CASSNDQPQHF.

This sequence joins TRBV13 and TRBJ2-5; the D is unclear. The V gene lost 1 base and the J gene lost 2 bases, with 5 bases spanning the gap. The CDR3 has 13 amino acids. Germline V lookup: CDR1 PRHDT, CDR2 FYEKMQ (reference sequence). The CDR3 nucleotides are TGTGCCAGCAGCTTAGAAGAACAAGAGACCCAGTACTTC. Translated, it gives CASSLEEQETQYF.

This clonotype was picked up a small number of times. The chain carries TRBV27 and TRBJ2-7, with TRBD1 as a possible D gene (5 bases). The CDR3 spans 12 residues. V was cut by 3 bases and J by 4 bases, with 7 bases left in between. Germline CDR1 is MNHEY and CDR2 is SMNVEV (reference sequence). The CDR3 spells CASSFKGYEQYF. CDR3 DNA sequence: TGTGCCAGCAGTTTTAAGGGGTACGAGCAGTACTTC.

As to this clonotype: Mismatch with germline at one junction end may stem from a read error. The chain couples TRBV4-2 to TRBJ1-1; D not resolved. Germline V gives CDR1 LGHNA, CDR2 YNFKEQ. The length of the CDR3 is 16 residues. CDR3 in amino acids: CASSHSGRTGNTEAFF. Here the CDR3 DNA reads TGCGCCAGCAGCCATTCCGGCCGGACGGGGAACACTGAAGCTTTCTTT.

This clonotype was observed once. This chain uses TRBV7-2 with TRBJ1-2; D is perhaps TRBD1 (5 bases). Per the germline V gene, CDR1 is SGHTA and CDR2 is FQGNSA. This CDR3 is 13 amino acids long. V was cut by 7 bases and J by 8 bases, with 17 bases left in between. In DNA, the CDR3 is TGTGCCAGCACCCCTTCTACGGGGGGGGGCTACACCTTC. Translation gives CASTPSTGGGYTF.

This chain connects TRBV7-9 to TRBJ2-3; TRBD2 aligns across 11 bases. The germline V gene encodes CDR1 SEHNR and CDR2 FQNEAQ (reference sequence). CDR3 length: 17 amino acids. J lost 3 bases, V lost 2 bases, and 7 bases had no gene match. The CDR3, as DNA: TGTGCCAGCAGCTTAAGCGGGACTAGCGGTAGAACAGATACGCAGTATTTT. The encoded protein is CASSLSGTSGRTDTQYF. Based on the CDR3 plus reference TRBV7-9 and TRBJ2-3, the full variable domain is DTGVSQNPRHKITKRGQNVTFRCDPISEHNRLYWYRQTLGQGPEFLTYFQNEAQLEKSRLLSDRFSAERPKGSFSTLEIQRTEQGDSAMYLCASSLSGTSGRTDTQYFGPGTRLTVL.

V usage is TRBV6-2 or TRBV6-3 and J usage is TRBJ1-2; 10 bases are a match to TRBD1. Germline lookup yields CDR1 MNHEY and CDR2 SVGEGT. The CDR3 length is 13 residues. The V gene end was trimmed by 6 bases and the J gene end by 4 bases; junction bases not matched to a gene: 2. The CDR3 here is CASSGDRGYGYTF. Written as DNA, the CDR3 is TGTGCCAGCAGCGGGGACAGGGGCTATGGCTACACCTTC.

The chain employs TRBV29-1 and TRBJ2-1; TRBD2 matches 13 bases. The germline V gene has CDR1 SQVTM and CDR2 ANQGSEA. There are 15 residues in the CDR3. Trimming took 7 bases from V and 8 from J; bases not matched to a gene: 11. CDR3 coding DNA: TGCAGCGCCCGAACTAGCGGGGGGGCTGTTCATGAGCAGTTCTTC. Its protein product is CSARTSGGAVHEQFF.

This clonotype has a handful of counts. V and J are TRBV27 and TRBJ2-3; no definite D call. V lost 7 bases and J 0 bases, leaving 11 bases between the germline ends. The CDR3 loop spans 14 amino acids. CDR1 and CDR2 (germline): MNHEY, SMNVEV (reference sequence). Here the CDR3 reads CASKQYGSTDTQYF. Here the CDR3 DNA reads TGTGCCAGCAAGCAATACGGGAGCACAGATACGCAGTATTTT.

This clonotype qualifies as medium-sized. This rearrangement joins TRBV12-3 or TRBV12-4 to TRBJ2-1, with D possibly matching TRBD1 (7 bases). The CDR3 is 13 amino acids. V was trimmed by 6 bases and J by 9 bases, leaving 15 bases between them. This CDR3 reads CASSANRGGEQFF. The DNA of the CDR3 is TGTGCCAGCAGCGCTAACAGGGGAGGTGAGCAGTTCTTC.